Listed here is a single TCR beta chain. This specimen comes from a study of blood T cell repertoires in COVID-19. Using immunoSEQ multiplex PCR, the repertoire was profiled, and TCRdb retains in-frame clones only, with some absent. The sample has tens of thousands of clones; 82% are singletons. Germline V CDR1 and CDR2: GTSNPN, SVGIG (reference sequence). V shed 0 bases and J 6 bases; nucleotides not matched to a gene: 7. The CDR3 covers 16 residues. J is TRBJ2-1 and V is TRBV30, with TRBD2 matching 11 bases. The receptor comes from a woman aged 55-75 years with acute or convalescent COVID-19. The sample taken for sequencing was peripheral blood. CDR3 DNA sequence: TGTGCCTGGAGTGTATCCCGACTAGCGGGGTTCAATGAGCAGTTCTTC. Amino acid sequence: CAWSVSRLAGFNEQFF.